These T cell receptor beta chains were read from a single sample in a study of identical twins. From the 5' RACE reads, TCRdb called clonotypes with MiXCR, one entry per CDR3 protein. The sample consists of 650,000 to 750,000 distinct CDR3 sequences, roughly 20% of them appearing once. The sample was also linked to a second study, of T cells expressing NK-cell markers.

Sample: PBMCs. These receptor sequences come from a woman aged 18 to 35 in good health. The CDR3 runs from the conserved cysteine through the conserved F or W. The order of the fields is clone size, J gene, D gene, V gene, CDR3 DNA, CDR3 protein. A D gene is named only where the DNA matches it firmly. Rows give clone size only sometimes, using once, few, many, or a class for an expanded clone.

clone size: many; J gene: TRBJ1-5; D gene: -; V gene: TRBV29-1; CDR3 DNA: TGCAGCGTTGGGGAGGGTCATCAGCCCCAGCATTTT; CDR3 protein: CSVGEGHQPQHF
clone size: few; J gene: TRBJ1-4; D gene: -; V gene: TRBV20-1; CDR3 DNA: TGCAGTGCGTGCCCCTCAGGGAACGGTGAAAAACTGTTTTTT; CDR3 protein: CSACPSGNGEKLFF
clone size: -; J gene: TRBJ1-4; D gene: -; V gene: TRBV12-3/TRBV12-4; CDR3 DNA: TGTGCCAGCAGGAACAGGAATGAAAAACTGTTTTTT; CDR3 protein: CASRNRNEKLFF
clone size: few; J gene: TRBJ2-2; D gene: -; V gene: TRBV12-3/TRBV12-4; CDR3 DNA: TGTGCCAGCACCAGCGGTAGCCGGATTACCGGGGAGCTGTTTTTT; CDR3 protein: CASTSGSRITGELFF
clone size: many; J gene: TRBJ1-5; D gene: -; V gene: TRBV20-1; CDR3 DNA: TGCAGTGCCTATCCCGGGGGCAATCAGCCCCAGCATTTT; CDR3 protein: CSAYPGGNQPQHF
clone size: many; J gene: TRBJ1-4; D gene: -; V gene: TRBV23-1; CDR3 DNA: TGCGCCAGCGGCGCTCACAGGACGGCAACTAATGAAAAACTGTTTTTT; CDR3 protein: CASGAHRTATNEKLFF
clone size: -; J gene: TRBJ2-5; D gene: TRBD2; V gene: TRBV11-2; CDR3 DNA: TGTGCCAGCAGCTTAGGACGGCTTGGGACTAGGCATCAAGAGACCCAGTACTTC; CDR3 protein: CASSLGRLGTRHQETQYF
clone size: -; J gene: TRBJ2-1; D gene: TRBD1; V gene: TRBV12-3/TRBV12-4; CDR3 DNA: TGTGCCAGCAGGAGTACAGGGGACAATGAGCAGTTCTTC; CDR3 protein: CASRSTGDNEQFF
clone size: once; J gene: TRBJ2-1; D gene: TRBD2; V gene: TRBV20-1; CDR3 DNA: TGCAGTGCCTTAGCGGGAGCTGTCTACAATGAGCAGTTCTTC; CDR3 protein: CSALAGAVYNEQFF
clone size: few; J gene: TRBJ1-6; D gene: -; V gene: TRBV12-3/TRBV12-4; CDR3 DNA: TGTGCCAGCAGTGCAAACTCCTATAATTCACCCCTCCACTTT; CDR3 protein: CASSANSYNSPLHF
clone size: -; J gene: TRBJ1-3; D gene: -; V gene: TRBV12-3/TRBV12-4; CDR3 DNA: TGTGCCAGCAGTTTAGAAGGGCCGAATCCGCTACTATTT; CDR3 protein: CASSLEGPNPLLF
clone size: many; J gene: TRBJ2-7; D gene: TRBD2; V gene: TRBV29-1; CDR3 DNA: TGCAGCGTCGCCGAGGGTAGCGGGAGGTCTCCGCAGTACTTC; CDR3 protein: CSVAEGSGRSPQYF